This section outlines one T cell receptor (beta chain) sequence together with its context. Its antigen is still unknown. This sample is drawn from a study of T cell responses to AZD1222 COVID-19 vaccine. Study outcomes and limitations: Clonal diversity was possibly underestimated, and white British individuals and females predominated among donors. None of the repertoires were sampled until the peak T cell response had passed. A rise in Spike-specific TCR breadth and depth followed two AZD1222 doses. Per reports, nearly half of all spike-specific TCRs target regions that are unmutated in variants.

The CDR3 is made up of 14 amino acids. Germline values: CDR1 MDHEN, CDR2 SYDVKM. Trimming took 3 bases from V and 2 from J, leaving 11 bases between them. Clones were sequenced by immunoSEQ multiplex PCR, and TCRdb holds only the in-frame ones, with some missing. The sample includes 30,000 to 50,000 clones, roughly 88% of them seen just once. The clonotype comes from an adult who received the MenACWY meningococcal vaccine as a control. Sequences were derived from peripheral blood, sampled 28 days after the second dose of the MenACWY control vaccine. This sequence joins TRBV28 and TRBJ2-7, with D tentatively TRBD1 (5 bases). Written as DNA, the CDR3 is TGTGCCAGCAGTTTGGGGCGGACCACCTACGAGCAGTACTTC. It specifies CASSLGRTTYEQYF.